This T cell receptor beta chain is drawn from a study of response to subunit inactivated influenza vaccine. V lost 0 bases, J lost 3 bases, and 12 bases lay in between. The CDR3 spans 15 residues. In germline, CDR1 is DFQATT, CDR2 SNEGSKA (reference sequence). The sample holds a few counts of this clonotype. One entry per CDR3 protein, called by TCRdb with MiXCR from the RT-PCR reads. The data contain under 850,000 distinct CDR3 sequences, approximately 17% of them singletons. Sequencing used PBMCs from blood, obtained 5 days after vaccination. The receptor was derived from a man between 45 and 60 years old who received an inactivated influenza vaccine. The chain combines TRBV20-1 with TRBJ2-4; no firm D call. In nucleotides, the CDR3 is TGCAGTGCTAGAGAGTTCCCCGGTTTCAAAAACATTCAGTACTTC. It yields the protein CSAREFPGFKNIQYF.